The TCR beta chain under discussion was sequenced for a study of shared clonotypes between healthy human individuals. Measured with immunoSEQ multiplex PCR; TCRdb has only the in-frame clones, and not every one. The sample lists some 900,000 clones; 76% were seen once. Germline CDR1 MGHDK, CDR2 SYGVNS. This CDR3 comprises 13 residues. Trimming removed 5 bases at V and 2 bases at J, with 10 bases between. The sequence came from a man between 18 and 35 years old in good health. The chain recombines TRBV25-1 with TRBJ2-7; D is perhaps TRBD1 (6 bases). The sample comprised memory CD4+ T cells sorted from blood. Regarding subset: CD45RA-negative fraction. The CDR3 reads CASSRTGPYEQYF. CDR3 nucleotides: TGTGCCAGCAGTCGTACAGGGCCCTACGAGCAGTACTTC.